This TCR beta chain was observed in a study of memory CD8 T cells in hepatitis C reinfection. Germline trimming cut 6 bases from V and 4 bases from J; bases unmatched to any gene: 7. This CDR3 has 16 amino acids. CDR1 is MNHEY, CDR2 SMNVEV, per germline (reference sequence). Data came from immunoSEQ multiplex PCR; TCRdb stores just in-frame clones and leaves some out. The sample contains approximately 46,000 clones, roughly 89% of which appear only once. Time point reported: late/post reinfection, 12 to 24 weeks after detection. No in vitro expansion preceded TCR sequencing of the sorted cells. The source of this sequence is a young man with hepatitis C virus infection. This chain joins TRBV27 and TRBJ2-1; 12 nucleotides match TRBD2. Input material: naive CD8+ T cells sorted from blood. The CDR3 DNA reads TGTGCCAGCAGAATCGGGACTAGCGGGTTGTACAATGAGCAGTTCTTC. Translating gives CASRIGTSGLYNEQFF.